This T cell receptor beta chain was identified in a study of cytomegalovirus exposure and HLA in healthy donors. For the study at large: Genotyping of some 400 donors showed that 70% to 90% belonged to the Caucasian-associated ancestry cluster.

Remarks on this clone: The antigen is unknown.

PCR primers comprised 60 Vbeta and 13 Jbeta primers. Repertoires were generated with immunoSEQ multiplex PCR, while TCRdb's copy carries only in-frame clones and drops some. The sample totals about 75,000 clones; its top ten clones hold 2.5% to 3%. General study points: In a later analysis, TCR association rates varied by HLA locus: DRB1 most, HLA-C fewest. What TCR beta sequences reportedly achieved was accurate prediction of HLA-A and HLA-B alleles in most subjects.

V lost 5 bases and J lost 1, with 13 bases in between. The V gene's germline CDR1 is MNHEY and CDR2 SMNVEV (reference sequence). The CDR3 covers 15 residues. J is TRBJ2-3 and V is TRBV27; D may be TRBD1 (6 bases). The clonotype originates from a man aged 35 to 55 in good health and CMV-seronegative. Sequenced input: PBMCs. CDR3 residues: CASSLLAGGTDTQYF. DNA for the CDR3: TGTGCCAGCAGTCTGTTGGCAGGGGGCACAGATACGCAGTATTTT.